The entry that follows covers one T cell receptor (beta chain) sequence. This specimen includes other DNA sequences encoding the same CDR3. This CDR3 has 14 residues. V lost 6 bases and J lost 1; bases outside the gene matches: 3. Germline values: CDR1 SGHRS, CDR2 YFSETQ. TCRdb's table, derived via immunoSEQ multiplex PCR, lists solely in-frame clones and lacks some. Of 220,000 or so clones listed, just under 90% are singletons. The data were taken from a study of blood T cell repertoires in COVID-19. The chain links TRBV5-1 to TRBJ1-1, with 10 bases aligning to TRBD1. The sequenced material came from PBMCs or T cells enriched from blood (not recorded which). This clonotype was sampled from a man in his fifties who had been exposed to COVID-19. CDR3 nucleotides: TGCGCCAGCAAGGGACAGGGGCCGAACACTGAAGCTTTCTTT. This encodes CASKGQGPNTEAFF.